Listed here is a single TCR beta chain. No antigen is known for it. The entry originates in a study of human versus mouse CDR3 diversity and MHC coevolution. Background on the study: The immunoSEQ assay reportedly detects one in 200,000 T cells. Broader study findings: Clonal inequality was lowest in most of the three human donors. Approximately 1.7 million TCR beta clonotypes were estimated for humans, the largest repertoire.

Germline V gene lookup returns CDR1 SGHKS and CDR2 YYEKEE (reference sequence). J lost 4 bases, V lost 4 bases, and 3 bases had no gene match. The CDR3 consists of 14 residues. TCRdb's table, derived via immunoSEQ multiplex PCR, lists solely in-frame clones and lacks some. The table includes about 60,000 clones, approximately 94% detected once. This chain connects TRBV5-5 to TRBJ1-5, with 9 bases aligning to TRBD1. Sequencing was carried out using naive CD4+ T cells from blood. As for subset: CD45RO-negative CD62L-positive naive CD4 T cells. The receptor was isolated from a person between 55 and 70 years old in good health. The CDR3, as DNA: TGTGCCAGCAGCGAGGGACAGGGTAATCAGCCCCAGCATTTT. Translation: CASSEGQGNQPQHF.